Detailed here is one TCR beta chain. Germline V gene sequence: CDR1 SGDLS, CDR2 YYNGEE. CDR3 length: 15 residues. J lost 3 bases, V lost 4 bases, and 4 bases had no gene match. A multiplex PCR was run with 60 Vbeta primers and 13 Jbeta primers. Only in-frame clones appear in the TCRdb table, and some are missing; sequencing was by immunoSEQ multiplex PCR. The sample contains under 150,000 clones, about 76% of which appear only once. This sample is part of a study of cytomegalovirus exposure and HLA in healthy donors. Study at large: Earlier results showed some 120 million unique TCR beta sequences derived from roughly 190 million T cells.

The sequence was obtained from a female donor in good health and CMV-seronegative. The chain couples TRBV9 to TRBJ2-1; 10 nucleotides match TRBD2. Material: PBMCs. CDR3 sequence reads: CASSLAGEGYNEQFF. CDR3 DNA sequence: TGTGCCAGCAGCCTAGCGGGAGAGGGCTACAATGAGCAGTTCTTC.